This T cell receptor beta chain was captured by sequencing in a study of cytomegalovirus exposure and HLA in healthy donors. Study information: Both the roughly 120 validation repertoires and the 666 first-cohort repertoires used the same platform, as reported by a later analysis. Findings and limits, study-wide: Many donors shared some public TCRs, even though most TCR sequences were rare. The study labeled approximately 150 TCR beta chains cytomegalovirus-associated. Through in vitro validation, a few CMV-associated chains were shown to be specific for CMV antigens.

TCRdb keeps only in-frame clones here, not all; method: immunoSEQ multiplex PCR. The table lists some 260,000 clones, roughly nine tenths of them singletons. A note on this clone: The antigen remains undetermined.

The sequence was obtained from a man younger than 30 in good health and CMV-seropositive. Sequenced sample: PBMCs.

CDR3 sequence reads: CAILDRTSTEAFF. The DNA for the CDR3 is TGTGCCATCCTCGACAGGACGAGCACTGAAGCTTTCTTT. This chain connects TRBV28 to TRBJ1-1; weak D call: TRBD1 (6 bases). The CDR3 is made up of 13 amino acids. The V gene's germline CDR1 is MDHEN and CDR2 SYDVKM. With 10 bases removed from V and 4 bases from J, the gap between germline ends came to 16 bases.